The 6 T cell receptor beta chains given below trace back to one sample, sequenced in a study of shared clonotypes between healthy human individuals. Only in-frame clones appear in the TCRdb table, and some are missing; sequencing was by immunoSEQ multiplex PCR. The sample lists about 1,900,000 clones, about 95% seen once, with around 1.2% in the top ten. It was CD45RO-negative cells, positively selected for CCR7, that made up naive CD8 cells, with terminally differentiated effector memory CD45RA+ cells excluded. Sequenced: naive CD8+ T cells sorted from blood. Receptor source: a man between 18 and 29 years old in good health.

This chain connects TRBV5-6 to TRBJ2-1, with TRBD2 identical over 13 bases. The CDR3 has 16 residues. Germline V gene sequence: CDR1 SGHDT, CDR2 YYEEEE. With V trimmed by 4 bases and J by 4 bases, 5 bases remained unmatched. The chain's CDR3 is CASSGGLAGAYNEQFF. The CDR3 DNA sequence: TGTGCCAGCAGCGGCGGACTAGCGGGAGCTTACAATGAGCAGTTCTTC.

Comments on this clone: This same CDR3 is encoded by further DNA sequences in the sample. The chain couples TRBV7-2 to TRBJ2-7, with 7 bases identical to TRBD2. V was clipped by 5 bases and J by 6 bases; unmatched bases: 1. The germline gives CDR1 SGHTA, CDR2 FQGNSA. This CDR3 has 11 residues. This chain's CDR3 is CASSPGGEQYF. CDR3 sequence (DNA): TGTGCCAGCAGCCCGGGGGGCGAGCAGTACTTC.

This sequence joins TRBV7-6 and TRBJ2-5; TRBD2 matches at 7 bases. CDR3 size: 16 residues. J was trimmed by 2 bases and V by 4 bases; bases with no gene match: 10. Per the germline V gene, CDR1 is SGHVS and CDR2 is FNYEAQ. The CDR3 loop is CASSSYPEGGQETQYF. The CDR3, as DNA: TGTGCCAGCAGCTCGTACCCGGAGGGAGGGCAAGAGACCCAGTACTTC. Full variable domain (outside the CDR3, taken from reference TRBV7-6 and TRBJ2-5): GAGVSQSPRYKVTKRGQDVALRCDPISGHVSLYWYRQALGQGPEFLTYFNYEAQQDKSGLPNDRFSAERPEGSISTLTIQRTEQRDSAMYRCASSSYPEGGQETQYFGPGTRLLVL.

The chain uses TRBV11-2 and TRBJ1-1; tentative D call: TRBD1 (6 bases). This CDR3 is built from 13 residues. The germline V and J ends were trimmed by 5 bases and 6 bases, with 13 bases remaining between them. Germline V CDR1 and CDR2: SGHAT, FQNNGV. DNA of the CDR3: TGTGCCAGCAGCCAAATCGGACAGTCTGAAGCTTTCTTT. Its translation: CASSQIGQSEAFF.

J is TRBJ2-1 and V is TRBV9; 10 bases fit TRBD2. The CDR3 length is 16 residues. Germline-derived CDR1 and CDR2 are SGDLS and YYNGEE. Trimming took 3 bases from V and 2 from J; bases not matched to a gene: 5. DNA for the CDR3: TGTGCCAGCAGCGAGGACCTAGCGGGAGCCTACAATGAGCAGTTCTTC. Its translation is CASSEDLAGAYNEQFF.

This clone has a single count. CDR3 bases: TGTGCCAGCACCACTGGAGGGAATCCTAATGAAAAACTGTTTTTT. Its protein product is CASTTGGNPNEKLFF. The V gene is TRBV5-6, the J gene TRBJ1-4; no clear D. This CDR3 comprises 15 residues. Germline assignment: CDR1 SGHDT and CDR2 YYEEEE. The V gene lost 6 bases and the J gene lost 3 bases, with 15 bases spanning the gap.